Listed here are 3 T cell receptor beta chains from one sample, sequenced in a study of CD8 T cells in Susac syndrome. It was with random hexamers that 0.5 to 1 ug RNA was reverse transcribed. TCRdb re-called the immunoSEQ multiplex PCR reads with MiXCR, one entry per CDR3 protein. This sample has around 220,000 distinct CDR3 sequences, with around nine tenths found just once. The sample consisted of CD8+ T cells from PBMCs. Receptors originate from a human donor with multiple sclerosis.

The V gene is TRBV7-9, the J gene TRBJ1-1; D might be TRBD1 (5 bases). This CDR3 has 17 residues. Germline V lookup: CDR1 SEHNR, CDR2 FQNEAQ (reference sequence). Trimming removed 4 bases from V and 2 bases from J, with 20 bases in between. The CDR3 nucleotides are TGTGCCAGCAGCTCAAGGGCGGACCGAGGGGTAAACACTGAAGCTTTCTTT. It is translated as CASSSRADRGVNTEAFF.

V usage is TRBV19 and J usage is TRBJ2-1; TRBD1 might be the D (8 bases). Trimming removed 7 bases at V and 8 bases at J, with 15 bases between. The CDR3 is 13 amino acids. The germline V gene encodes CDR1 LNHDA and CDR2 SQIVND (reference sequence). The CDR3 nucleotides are TGTGCCAGTACAGGGGGCGCGGGGGATGAGCAGTTCTTC. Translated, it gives CASTGGAGDEQFF.

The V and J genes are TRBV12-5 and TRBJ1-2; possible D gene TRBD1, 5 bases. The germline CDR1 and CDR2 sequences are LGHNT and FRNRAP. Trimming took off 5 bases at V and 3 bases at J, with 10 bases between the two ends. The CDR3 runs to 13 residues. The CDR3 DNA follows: TGTGCTAGTGGTCCCGGGGCCGACTATGGCTACACCTTC. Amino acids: CASGPGADYGYTF.